The rows below give T cell receptor beta chains drawn from one sample of a study of post-analysis software for immune sequencing data. TCRdb independently ran MiXCR on the PCR reads; one entry per CDR3 protein. The data contain a few hundred thousand distinct CDR3 sequences, roughly 30% of them seen just once; the ten biggest clones take up roughly an eighth. Sample: blood. Receptors originate from a girl between 5 and 17 years old with multiple sclerosis. The CDR3 runs from the conserved cysteine through the conserved F or W.

TRBV12-3/TRBV12-4,TRBJ1-2,CASSLAPGTNYGYTF
TRBV2,TRBJ2-5,CASSESPSWGSGDQETQYF
TRBV7-9,TRBJ2-7,CASSFRTVAGGGEQYF
TRBV6-4,TRBJ1-1,CASGAQRGKDTEAFF
TRBV4-3,TRBJ2-5,CASSQDPGRKETQYF
TRBV12-5,TRBJ2-4,CASGLGTKNIQYF
TRBV9,TRBJ2-3,CASSVEGSADTQYF
TRBV20-1,TRBJ2-5,CSARVGTSGASGRETQYF
TRBV6-5,TRBJ1-1,CASSATVITEAFF
TRBV5-1,TRBJ1-1,CASSSAGGYAEAFF
TRBV2,TRBJ2-1,CASSEGAWDYNEQFF
TRBV11-2,TRBJ2-1,CASSLESGALSEQFF
TRBV29-1,TRBJ2-3,CSVEEGRWGRGTDTQYF
TRBV12-3/TRBV12-4,TRBJ1-2,CASSFLRASAPYGYTF
TRBV5-1,TRBJ2-3,CASSFRESDTQYF
TRBV20-1,TRBJ2-3,CSARDRHTDTQYF
TRBV6-5,TRBJ2-7,CASSYSIGGVSAYEQYF
TRBV6-6,TRBJ2-7,CASRRQGLSYEQYF
TRBV7-2,TRBJ2-5,CASSLGSVRVETQYF